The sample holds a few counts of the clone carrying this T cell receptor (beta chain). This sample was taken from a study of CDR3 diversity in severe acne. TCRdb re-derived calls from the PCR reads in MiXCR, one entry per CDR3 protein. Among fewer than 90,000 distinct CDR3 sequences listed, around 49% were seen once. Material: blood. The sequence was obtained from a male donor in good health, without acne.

The CDR3: CASGLVVTGRYGYTF. CDR3 bases: TGTGCTAGTGGTTTGGTAGTAACGGGGAGGTATGGCTACACCTTC. This chain connects TRBV12-5 to TRBJ1-2; D remains ambiguous. CDR1 is LGHNT, CDR2 FRNRAP, per germline. The length of the CDR3 is 15 residues. Between the trimmed V and J ends, which lost 0 bases and 5 bases, there was a span of 13 bases.